The sequence of this T cell receptor (beta chain) was determined in a study of vaccination and CD4 T cells after COVID-19 (dated by TCRdb to 2022 to 2024). At the level of the whole study: SARS-CoV-2 positivity had been established in the convalescent patients by nasal swab PCR, and mild disease was recorded in nine or ten of these patients and severe disease in one. The convalescent cohort included six males and four females, with two Hispanic individuals, seven Caucasians, two Asians and one multiracial person. Participants got two doses of the Pfizer-BioNTech BNT162b2 vaccine (n=8) or two doses of the Moderna mRNA-1273 vaccine (n=2). Post-COVID blood samples from convalescent patients were collected a median of roughly 100 days after diagnosis, with a range of 35 to 161 days. Post-vaccine blood samples were taken a median of roughly 75 days after the second vaccine dose, with a range of about 13 to 250 days. The cultures were stimulated with overlapping spike peptide pools from SARS-CoV-2 and from the common cold coronaviruses HCoV-NL63, HCoV-OC43 and HCoV-229E. Control cultures received a CEFX viral epitope pool as the positive control, an HIV-1 Nef peptide pool as the negative control, or no peptide. The spike-specific CD4+ TCR repertoire was compared before and after mRNA vaccination in approximately 9 COVID-19 convalescent patients and a handful of infection-naive healthy vaccine recipients. What the study reported, not specific to this receptor: In convalescent patients, a median approximately 86% of post-vaccine SARS-CoV-2-reactive clones were detected only after vaccination, suggesting vaccine-specific priming. Although the median number of SARS-CoV-2-reactive clonotypes went up from roughly 22 after infection to 35 to 40 after vaccination, the increase was not significant. Only a relatively small number of convalescent patients were included in the study, and early timepoints following natural infection were not analyzed. Of the vaccine-specific clones in convalescent patients, 304 of 307, or nearly all, reacted only to SARS-CoV-2 spike and did not cross-react with common cold coronaviruses.

For this clonotype: Its recognized antigen is unknown. Qualities for individual bases were not recorded, and no much larger clone is one base off.

Libraries were made using PCR. At the Johns Hopkins FTIC core, DNA from the cultured CD4+ T cells underwent TCR sequencing with the Oncomine TCR Beta short-read assay. Genomic DNA was extracted from the cultured CD4+ T cells with the QIAamp micro DNA kit. The Oncomine TCR Beta libraries from cultured CD4+ T cells were pooled using unique dual indexes and then sequenced on an Illumina iSeq 100. In the paper's pipeline: Non-productive sequences were removed, and CDR3s that did not start with C, did not end with F or W, or were shorter than 7 amino acids were discarded. Antigen-specific clonotypes were identified with the MANAFEST web application by comparing peptide-stimulated wells with reference and other culture wells. For a clone to be called positive, the clone needed an FDR below 0.05, an odds ratio above 5, and a productive frequency above 0.1% in at least two of three replicate wells. A clonotype was classed as cross-reactive if the clonotype showed significant expansion both in SARS-CoV-2 spike wells and in at least one common cold coronavirus spike condition. Levenshtein distances (stringdist) and unrooted phylogenetic trees (ape) in R version 3.6.1 were used to assess CDR3 homology. TCRdb trimmed the raw reads at Q25, called clones with MiXCR and kept productive beta chains. A single entry per CDR3 protein holds the most common genes and DNA from its merged rows. TCRdb, not the original authors, processed these V and J calls. The table for this sample lists about 5,100 distinct CDR3 sequences; about 65% of them were counted only once. Of the sample, 15% to 20% falls within the top ten clones.

The treatment or condition tag for this specimen amounts to: roughly 10-day PBMC culture with coronavirus spike peptide pools or control peptides (ViraFEST assay). The study used the ViraFEST assay, which expanded antigen-specific T cells with peptide pools and then identified expanded clonotypes by TCR sequencing. The convalescent patients' positive SARS-CoV-2 PCR tests were from March to December 2020, which was before the Alpha, Beta and Delta variants emerged in the United States. Two million PBMCs per well were cultured in IMDM with approximately 5.5% human AB serum and approximately 10 IU/ml IL-2, plus 10 ug/ml peptide pools. On days 3 and 7, half of the culture medium was replaced with fresh IL-2-containing medium. After nine to eleven days of culture, CD4+ T cells were isolated by negative selection with the EasySep CD4+ T cell isolation kit. PBMCs were separated from whole blood using Ficoll-Paque Plus gradient centrifugation and then either used fresh or cryopreserved at -140C. In general, triplicate wells were set up for every culture condition.

The source is a human donor who had recovered from COVID-19. Sequences were obtained from CD4+ T cells from blood, cultured in vitro.

The sequenced DNA: TGTGCCACCAGCAGGGGCGGACAGGGGGCGAGCGAGCAGTACTTC. This yields the protein CATSRGGQGASEQYF. This sequence uses TRBV15 and TRBJ2-7; 11 nucleotides in the junction match TRBD1. CDR3 length: 15 amino acids, cysteine to phenylalanine. Only CDR3 DNA remains: 45 bases, in frame from the first base. As encoded in the germline V gene (reference sequence), CDR1 is LNHNV while CDR2 is YYDKDF. The junction shows trimming of 3 bases on V and 6 bases on J, and the gene matches do not reach 7 bases of it.